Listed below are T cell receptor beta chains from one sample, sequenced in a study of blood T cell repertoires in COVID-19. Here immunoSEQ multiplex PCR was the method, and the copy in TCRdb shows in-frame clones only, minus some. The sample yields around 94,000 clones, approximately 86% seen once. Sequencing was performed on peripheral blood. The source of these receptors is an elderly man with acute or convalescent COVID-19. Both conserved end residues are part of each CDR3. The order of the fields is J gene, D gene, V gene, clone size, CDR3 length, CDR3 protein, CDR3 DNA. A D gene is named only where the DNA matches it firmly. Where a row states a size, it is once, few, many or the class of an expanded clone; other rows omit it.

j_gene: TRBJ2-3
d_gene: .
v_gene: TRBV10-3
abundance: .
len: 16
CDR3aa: CAISQPLTGNTDTQYF
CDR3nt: TGTGCCATCAGCCAACCTTTAACCGGGAACACAGATACGCAGTATTTT

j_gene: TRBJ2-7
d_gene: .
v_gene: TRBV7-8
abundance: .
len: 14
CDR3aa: CASSYGRNSYEQYF
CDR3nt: TGTGCCAGCAGTTATGGGAGGAACTCCTACGAGCAGTACTTC

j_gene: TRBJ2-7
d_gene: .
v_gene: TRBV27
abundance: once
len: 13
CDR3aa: CASTSIDSYEQYF
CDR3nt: TGTGCCAGCACCTCGATAGATTCCTACGAGCAGTACTTC

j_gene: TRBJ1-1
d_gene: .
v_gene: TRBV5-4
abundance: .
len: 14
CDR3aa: CASSPGTYNTEAFF
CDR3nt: TGTGCCAGCAGCCCCGGGACATATAACACTGAAGCTTTCTTT

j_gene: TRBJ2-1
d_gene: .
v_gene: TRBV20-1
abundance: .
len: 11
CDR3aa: CSASGRKEQFF
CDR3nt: TGCAGTGCTAGCGGGAGAAAGGAGCAGTTCTTC

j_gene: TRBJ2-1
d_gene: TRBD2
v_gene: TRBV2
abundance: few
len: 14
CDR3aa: CASRPGGRGNEQFF
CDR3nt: TGTGCCAGCAGGCCGGGCGGGAGAGGGAATGAGCAGTTCTTC

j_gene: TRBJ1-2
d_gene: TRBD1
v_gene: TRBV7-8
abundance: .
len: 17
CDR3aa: CASSNTPGQGTNYGYTF
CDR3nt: TGTGCCAGCAGCAATACTCCGGGACAGGGAACTAACTATGGCTACACCTTC

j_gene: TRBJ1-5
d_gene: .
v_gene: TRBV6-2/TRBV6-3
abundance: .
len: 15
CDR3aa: CASSKNGVGNQPQHF
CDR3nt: TGTGCCAGCAGTAAAAACGGGGTTGGCAATCAGCCCCAGCATTTT

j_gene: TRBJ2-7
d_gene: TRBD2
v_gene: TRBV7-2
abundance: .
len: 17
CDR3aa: CASSPGPLGGRGGEQYF
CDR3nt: TGTGCCAGCAGCCCCGGGCCCCTAGGTGGTCGCGGGGGAGAGCAGTACTTC

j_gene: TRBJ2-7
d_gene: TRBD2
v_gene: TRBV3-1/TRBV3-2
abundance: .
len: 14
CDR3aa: CASSQGAGPYEQYF
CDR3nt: TGTGCCAGCAGCCAAGGAGCGGGGCCCTACGAGCAGTACTTC

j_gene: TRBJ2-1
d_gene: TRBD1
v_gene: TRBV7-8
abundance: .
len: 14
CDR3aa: CASSFSQGAYEQFF
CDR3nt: TGTGCCAGCAGCTTTTCCCAGGGGGCGTATGAGCAGTTCTTC